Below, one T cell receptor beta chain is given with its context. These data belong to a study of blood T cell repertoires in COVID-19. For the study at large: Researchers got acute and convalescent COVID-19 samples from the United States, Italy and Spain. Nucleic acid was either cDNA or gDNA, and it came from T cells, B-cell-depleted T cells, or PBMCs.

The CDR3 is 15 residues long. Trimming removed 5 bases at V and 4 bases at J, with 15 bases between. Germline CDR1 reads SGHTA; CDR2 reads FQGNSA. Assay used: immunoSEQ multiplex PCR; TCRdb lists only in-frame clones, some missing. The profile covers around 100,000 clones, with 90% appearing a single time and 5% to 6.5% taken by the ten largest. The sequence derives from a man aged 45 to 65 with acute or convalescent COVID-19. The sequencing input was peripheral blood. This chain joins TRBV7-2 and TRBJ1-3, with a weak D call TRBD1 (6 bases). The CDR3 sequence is CASSPQGGAGNTIYF. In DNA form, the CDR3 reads TGTGCCAGCAGCCCACAGGGAGGGGCCGGAAACACCATATATTTT.